This T cell receptor (beta chain) was obtained from a study of CXCR3-negative and CXCR3-positive naive CD8 T cells. Findings of the study overall: Similar TRBV-TRBJ gene usage was seen in naive CXCR3-negative and CXCR3-positive cells, but not in memory cells. Diversity was high in both naive subsets and much lower in memory cells.

A word on this clonotype: The antigen remains unidentified.

The CDR3 runs to 17 residues. Germline CDR1 and CDR2: MNHEY and SVGAGI. At about 310,000 cells each, triplicate sorts were carried out for each CD8+ T cell subset. UMI-labeled 5' RACE yielded the TRB cDNA libraries. TCRdb re-called the 5' RACE reads; one entry per CDR3 protein, DNA not given. This listing includes about 41,000 distinct CDR3 sequences. The receptor's source is a human donor in good health. Some clones in this sample may be carry-over from other donors' samples. The chain links TRBV6-5 to TRBJ2-5; TCRdb designates TRBD2, a call that cannot be tested without DNA. Sequenced: memory CD8+ T cells from blood. The CDR3 sequence: CATSGPGLAGGLETQYF.